This TCR beta chain was sequenced for a study of Ad26.COV2.S vaccination and SARS-CoV-2 variants. Looking at the study overall: The vaccine Ad26.COV2.S was put into the muscle once, or twice with 56 days between. Study conclusions and caveats: Spike-specific TCR breadth in vaccine recipients exceeded that seen in placebo recipients. Vaccinated and placebo-treated recipients had similar non-spike TCR breadth.

This table comes from immunoSEQ multiplex PCR, and its TCRdb copy is limited to in-frame clones, with some not included. Here the sample spans about 390,000 clones, around 92% being singletons. This CDR3 region has 13 residues. V was cut by 2 bases and J by 0 bases, with 2 bases left in between. As regards this clone: The target antigen is unknown. Additional DNA sequences in this sample encode the identical CDR3.

This sample's treatment: some 19 received Ad26.COV2.S at low or high dose, single or two shots; five or six received placebo; per-sample allocation not given. Samples were taken on day 63 after the first vaccine or placebo injection. A Boston donor was an adult aged 18-55 years. Here the sequenced sample was peripheral blood, taken in a trial of Ad26.COV2.S vaccine versus placebo. This receptor was identified in a person between 18 and 60 years old who received the Ad26.COV2.S COVID-19 vaccine or a placebo. The V gene is TRBV12-3 or TRBV12-4, the J gene TRBJ1-5; D gene unclear. CDR3: CASSLTSNQPQHF. The DNA for the CDR3 is TGTGCCAGCAGTTTAACTAGCAATCAGCCCCAGCATTTT.